These 26 T cell receptor beta chains were all obtained from the same sample, sequenced in a study of shared clonotypes between healthy human individuals. TCRdb's table, derived via immunoSEQ multiplex PCR, lists solely in-frame clones and lacks some. The data contain millions of clones, about 95% of them singletons. Only CD45RO-negative cells positively selected for CCR7 counted as naive CD8 cells, so terminally differentiated effector memory CD45RA+ cells were excluded. Material for sequencing was naive CD8+ T cells sorted from blood. These receptors all stem from a young man in good health.

The CDR3 region has the DNA TGTGCCAGCAGCGCTACTCATTCGACTAACGAGCAGTACTTC. This codes for CASSATHSTNEQYF. The V and J genes are TRBV9 and TRBJ2-7; weak D call: TRBD2 (5 bases). Germline values: CDR1 SGDLS, CDR2 YYNGEE. Between the trimmed V and J ends, which lost 3 bases and 5 bases, there was a span of 15 bases. This CDR3 region has 14 residues.

The chain joins TRBV11-3 to TRBJ2-2, with D hard to call. The germline gives CDR1 SGHNT, CDR2 YENEEA. The CDR3 runs to 17 residues. Trimming took off 0 bases at V and 4 bases at J, with 15 bases between the two ends. For the CDR3, the DNA is TGTGCCAGCAGCTTAGACGGACCGGAGTGGGCCACCGGGGAGCTGTTTTTT. Residues: CASSLDGPEWATGELFF.

CDR3 in DNA: TGTGCCAGCTATTTTGAGGAGACTAACTATGGCTACACCTTC. It is translated as CASYFEETNYGYTF. The chain recombines TRBV2 with TRBJ1-2; D gene unclear. Trimming left V 8 bases short and J 0 bases short, with 13 bases between. The CDR3 is made up of 14 amino acids. Germline CDR1 and CDR2: SNHLY and FYNNEI.

CDR3 region: CASSLAGFTYEQYF. In nucleotides, the CDR3 is TGTGCCAGCAGCTTGGCGGGGTTCACCTACGAGCAGTACTTC. The chain couples TRBV5-4 to TRBJ2-7, with D maybe TRBD2 (5 bases). The germline gives CDR1 SGHNT, CDR2 YYREEE (reference sequence). Trimming removed 0 bases from V and 2 bases from J, with 9 bases in between. The CDR3 sequence is 14 residues long.

The chain uses TRBV27 and TRBJ2-5; D ambiguous. The length of the CDR3 is 15 residues. Germline CDR1 MNHEY, CDR2 SMNVEV (reference sequence). Trimming removed 7 bases at V and 5 bases at J, with 20 bases between. The CDR3 region is CASTTSGPSGETQYF. The CDR3 DNA follows: TGTGCCAGCACTACATCCGGGCCCTCCGGGGAGACCCAGTACTTC.

The chain has TRBV10-1 and TRBJ2-6; TRBD1 is a possible D gene (6 bases). The CDR3 spans 19 residues. Germline V gene sequence: CDR1 WNHNN, CDR2 SYGVQD (reference sequence). V lost 0 bases, J lost 2 bases, and 17 bases lay in between. CDR3 sequence: CASSESPRDIGAGANVLTF. CDR3 bases: TGCGCCAGCAGTGAGTCCCCGAGGGACATCGGCGCTGGGGCCAACGTCCTGACTTTC.

The rearrangement uses TRBV6-5 and TRBJ2-7; possible D gene TRBD1, 5 bases. V dropped 5 bases and J dropped 0 bases, with 11 bases sitting between them. The CDR3 runs to 14 residues. Germline V gene lookup returns CDR1 MNHEY and CDR2 SVGAGI. DNA for the CDR3: TGTGCCAGCAGTCTACAGGCGAACTCCTACGAGCAGTACTTC. The encoded protein is CASSLQANSYEQYF.

The chain joins TRBV6-1 to TRBJ2-3; D may be TRBD2 (5 bases). The CDR3 contains 14 residues. Per germline, CDR1 MNHNS and CDR2 SASEGT. V was pared by 8 bases and J by 6 bases, with 18 bases between. The CDR3 here is CASWPRRAGDTQYF. In DNA form, the CDR3 reads TGTGCCAGCTGGCCCCGGCGGGCTGGGGATACGCAGTATTTT.

This clone appeared a single time. The chain recombines TRBV28 with TRBJ1-4, with TRBD1 as a possible D gene (5 bases). V was clipped by 10 bases and J by 8 bases, with 14 bases between them. The germline V gene encodes CDR1 MDHEN and CDR2 SYDVKM. The CDR3 contains 12 residues. CDR3 region: CATKGSREKLFF. CDR3 DNA sequence: TGTGCCACCAAGGGGTCTAGAGAAAAACTGTTTTTT.

The chain carries TRBV2 and TRBJ2-2; 8 bases are a match to TRBD2. The CDR3 runs to 17 residues. Trimming removed 0 bases from V and 3 bases from J; junction bases left unmatched: 6. The germline V gene has CDR1 SNHLY and CDR2 FYNNEI. CDR3 sequence reads: CASSEAPAGVDTGELFF. In DNA, the CDR3 is TGTGCCAGCAGTGAAGCGCCAGCGGGAGTTGACACCGGGGAGCTGTTTTTT.

The chain has TRBV9 and TRBJ1-6; D is ambiguous. This CDR3 spans 14 amino acids. CDR1 SGDLS and CDR2 YYNGEE come from the germline V gene. Trimming took 0 bases from V and 13 from J, leaving 14 bases between them. The CDR3 sequence is CASSVVSLRFPLHF. For the CDR3, the DNA is TGTGCCAGCAGCGTAGTTAGTCTCAGGTTTCCCCTCCACTTT. Full variable domain (remainder filled in from reference TRBV9 and TRBJ1-6): DSGVTQTPKHLITATGQRVTLRCSPRSGDLSVYWYQQSLDQGLQFLIQYYNGEERAKGNILERFSAQQFPDLHSELNLSSLELGDSALYFCASSVVSLRFPLHFGNGTRLTVT.

This chain's CDR3 is CASSDDWDAGELFF. The CDR3 coding sequence is TGCGCCAGCAGTGACGACTGGGACGCCGGGGAGCTGTTTTTT. The J gene is TRBJ2-2, the V gene TRBV10-2, with D possibly being TRBD1 or TRBD2 (5 bases each). Germline V gene lookup returns CDR1 WSHSY and CDR2 SAAADI. V was cut by 3 bases and J by 6 bases, with 11 bases left in between. The CDR3 sequence is 14 residues long.

This chain uses TRBV19 with TRBJ2-1, with TRBD1 identical over 10 bases. Per the germline V gene, CDR1 is LNHDA and CDR2 is SQIVND (reference sequence). CDR3 length equals 15 residues. Trimming removed 1 base from V and 10 bases from J; junction bases left unmatched: 7. CDR3 region: CASSIGTGGTLEQFF. The CDR3, as DNA: TGTGCCAGTAGTATAGGGACAGGGGGGACGTTAGAGCAGTTCTTC.

V and J are TRBV7-9 and TRBJ2-7, with 7 bases aligning to TRBD1. The CDR3 length is 14 residues. The ends lost 6 bases at V and 2 bases at J; junction bases unmatched: 7. CDR1 and CDR2 from the germline V gene are SEHNR and FQNEAQ (reference sequence). The CDR3 bases are TGTGCCAGCAGTTTTCCGGGACAGACCTACGAGCAGTACTTC. Protein: CASSFPGQTYEQYF.

The V gene is TRBV27, the J gene TRBJ2-7, with TRBD1 matching 9 bases. The CDR3 is made up of 15 amino acids. CDR1 and CDR2 (germline): MNHEY, SMNVEV (reference sequence). V gave up 4 bases and J gave up 7 bases; unmatched junction bases: 11. The CDR3, as DNA: TGTGCCAGCAGTTCCTCGACAGGGGGTATTGCTGAGCAGTACTTC. Translation gives CASSSSTGGIAEQYF.

The genes are TRBV28 and TRBJ1-2, with no clear D. CDR1 is MDHEN and CDR2 is SYDVKM in the germline V gene. V shed 5 bases and J shed 4 bases, with 11 bases lying between them. This CDR3 has 13 amino acids. The DNA for the CDR3 is TGTGCCAGCAGTCCACCACCGGGCTATGGCTACACCTTC. Translated: CASSPPPGYGYTF.

The chain carries TRBV30 and TRBJ1-1; D possibly corresponds to TRBD1 (6 bases). The CDR3 is 16 residues long. The V gene lost 2 bases and the J gene lost 1 base, with 17 bases spanning the gap. Per germline, CDR1 GTSNPN and CDR2 SVGIG (reference sequence). This CDR3 reads CAWSIDGVGANTEAFF. The DNA for the CDR3 is TGTGCCTGGAGTATAGATGGGGTGGGGGCGAACACTGAAGCTTTCTTT.

The chain employs TRBV6-1 and TRBJ2-7; D is undetermined. Germline CDR1 is MNHNS and CDR2 is SASEGT. V was clipped by 6 bases and J by 2 bases, with 8 bases between them. CDR3 length: 12 amino acids. The CDR3 DNA reads TGTGCCAGCAGCGAGACTCCCTACGAGCAGTACTTC. Translated, it gives CASSETPYEQYF.

V usage is TRBV7-8 and J usage is TRBJ2-1; tentative D call: TRBD1 (6 bases). This CDR3 has 17 residues. Trimming took off 1 base at V and 4 bases at J, with 17 bases between the two ends. Germline V gives CDR1 SGHVS, CDR2 FQNEAQ. CDR3 region: CASSLGPPSQGYNEQFF. The CDR3 nucleotides read TGTGCCAGCAGCTTAGGGCCCCCTAGTCAGGGGTACAATGAGCAGTTCTTC.

The chain uses TRBV6-5 and TRBJ2-3; D is unresolved. V shed 6 bases and J shed 2 bases, with 12 bases lying between them. This CDR3 has 14 amino acids. Germline CDR1 and CDR2: MNHEY and SVGAGI. The CDR3 protein is CASRDGGSTDTQYF. The CDR3 DNA follows: TGTGCCAGCAGAGACGGTGGATCCACAGATACGCAGTATTTT.

The chain joins TRBV11-2 to TRBJ1-4; the match to TRBD1 covers 10 bases. The CDR3 runs 15 residues. The germline gives CDR1 SGHAT, CDR2 FQNNGV. The J segment lost 2 bases and the V segment lost 7 bases, leaving 4 bases of the junction unmatched. CDR3 in DNA: TGTGCCAGCACGGGACAGGGGAGGACTAATGAAAAACTGTTTTTT. Protein: CASTGQGRTNEKLFF.

This clone is a singleton in its sample. The V and J genes are TRBV6-1 and TRBJ2-2; the match to TRBD2 covers 7 bases. V was clipped by 7 bases and J by 1 base; unmatched bases: 3. This CDR3 spans 14 amino acids. Germline V gene lookup returns CDR1 MNHNS and CDR2 SASEGT. The CDR3 DNA sequence: TGTGCCAGCACTGGGGGGGAGAACACCGGGGAGCTGTTTTTT. Amino acid sequence: CASTGGENTGELFF.

This chain connects TRBV10-3 to TRBJ2-2; TRBD2 aligns across 10 bases. The germline V gene has CDR1 ENHRY and CDR2 SYGVKD. The CDR3 spans 17 residues. With V trimmed by 3 bases and J by 0 bases, 4 bases remained unmatched. The CDR3 region has the DNA TGTGCCATCAGTGATGGGCTAGCGGGGGCGAACACCGGGGAGCTGTTTTTT. It translates to CAISDGLAGANTGELFF.

The chain combines TRBV5-6 with TRBJ2-7; 8 positions agree with TRBD1. V shed 2 bases and J 5 bases; nucleotides not matched to a gene: 6. CDR1 SGHDT and CDR2 YYEEEE come from the germline V gene. This CDR3 is built from 14 residues. The CDR3 DNA sequence: TGTGCCAGCAGCTTAATGGACAGGGCCCACGAGCAGTACTTC. Amino acid sequence: CASSLMDRAHEQYF.

The V and J genes are TRBV7-2 and TRBJ2-4; tentatively, D is TRBD1 (6 bases). CDR3 length equals 17 residues. Germline assignment: CDR1 SGHTA and CDR2 FQGNSA. The ends were cut back, 1 base at V and 5 bases at J, with 18 bases in the middle. CDR3 sequence: CASSLVPRQALENIQYF. CDR3 nucleotide sequence: TGTGCCAGCAGCTTAGTGCCACGACAGGCCCTCGAAAACATTCAGTACTTC.

The rearrangement joins TRBV27 to TRBJ1-2; possible D gene TRBD1, 5 bases. The CDR3 runs 13 residues. Per the germline V gene, CDR1 is MNHEY and CDR2 is SMNVEV (reference sequence). The V end was cut by 4 bases, the J end by 3 bases, with 9 bases between. The CDR3 region has the DNA TGTGCCAGCAGTTCCTCGGGGGACTATGGCTACACCTTC. Translating it yields CASSSSGDYGYTF.